The entry that follows covers one T cell receptor beta chain sequence. Its antigen is still unknown. Template switching (which added a universal primer site) was used, and cDNA carried unique molecular identifiers. From the 5' RACE reads, TCRdb called clonotypes with MiXCR, one entry per CDR3 protein. Of just over 450,000 distinct CDR3 sequences in the sample, over 12% are singletons; the top ten hold about 0.53%. Trimming took off 6 bases at V and 0 bases at J, with 14 bases between the two ends. The germline CDR1 and CDR2 sequences are MNHNS and SASEGT. This CDR3 is 15 amino acids long. This sample stems from a study of identical twins. Study-level points and caveats: In beta out-of-frame sequences, the excess sharing between twins was weaker. Alpha sequences that were out-of-frame and twin-shared showed an excess of low generation probability.

In addition, the sample was reused for a study of yellow fever vaccine responses in identical twins.

The chain recombines TRBV6-1 with TRBJ1-1; maybe TRBD1 (6 bases). The sequencing sample was made of CD4+ T cells sorted from blood. The receptor was isolated from a woman aged 18-29 years in good health. The CDR3: CASSPTGRLNTEAFF. CDR3 sequence (DNA): TGTGCCAGCAGCCCAACAGGGAGATTGAACACTGAAGCTTTCTTT.